This T cell receptor beta chain was documented in a study of cytomegalovirus exposure and HLA in healthy donors. In the study overall: Earlier work reported approximately 110 million unique TCR beta sequences from approximately 180 million T cells.

The PCR was carried out with 60 Vbeta primers and 13 Jbeta primers. TCRdb's copy holds only in-frame clones and misses some; the assay was immunoSEQ multiplex PCR. This sample yields 160,000 or so clones, of which approximately 80% are seen a single time; about 1.3% belongs to the top ten. Trimming removed 2 bases from V and 9 bases from J; junction bases left unmatched: 7. The CDR3 runs to 13 residues. Germline V gene sequence: CDR1 MNHNS, CDR2 SASEGT. What was sequenced was PBMCs. The sequence was obtained from a man between 25 and 39 years old in good health and CMV-seronegative. This chain joins TRBV6-1 and TRBJ2-7, with 7 bases lining up with TRBD2. The CDR3 loop reads CASSEITRGGQYF. The CDR3 coding sequence is TGTGCCAGCAGTGAAATCACCCGCGGGGGGCAGTACTTC.